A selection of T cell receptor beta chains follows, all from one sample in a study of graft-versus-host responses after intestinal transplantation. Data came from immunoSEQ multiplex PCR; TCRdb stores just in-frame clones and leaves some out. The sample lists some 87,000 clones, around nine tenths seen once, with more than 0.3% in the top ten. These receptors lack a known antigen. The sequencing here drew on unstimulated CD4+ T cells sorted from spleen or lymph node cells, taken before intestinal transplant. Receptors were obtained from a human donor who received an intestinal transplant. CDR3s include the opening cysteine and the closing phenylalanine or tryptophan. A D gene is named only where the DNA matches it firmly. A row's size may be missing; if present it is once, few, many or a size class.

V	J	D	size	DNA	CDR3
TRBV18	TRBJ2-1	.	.	TGTGCCAGCTCACCCAATACAGGGCTAATCTTAAGCTCCTACAATGAGCAGTTCTTC	CASSPNTGLILSSYNEQFF
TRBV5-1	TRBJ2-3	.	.	TGCGCCAGCGGACAGGGACTATCCACAGATACGCAGTATTTT	CASGQGLSTDTQYF
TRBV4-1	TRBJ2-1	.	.	TGCGCCAGCAGCCAAGATCAGGTGTATGAGCAGTTCTTC	CASSQDQVYEQFF
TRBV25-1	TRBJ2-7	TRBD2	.	TGTGCCAGCAGTGAATATTTGGTGGCGGGAGAGCCGTTCCAGCAGTACTTC	CASSEYLVAGEPFQQYF
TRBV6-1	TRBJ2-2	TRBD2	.	TGTGCCAGCAGCTGGGGACTAGCGGGAATCGGGGAGCTGTTTTTT	CASSWGLAGIGELFF
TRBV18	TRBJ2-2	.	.	TGTGCCAGCTCACTCGGGCTTAACACCGGGGAGCTGTTTTTT	CASSLGLNTGELFF
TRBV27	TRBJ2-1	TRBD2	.	TGTGCCAGCAGTTTCCCTCAAGCGGGGATTACCTACAATGAGCAGTTCTTC	CASSFPQAGITYNEQFF
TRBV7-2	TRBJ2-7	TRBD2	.	TGTGCCAGCAGCTTAGCGCTGCGGGAGGGCCCCCACGACTACGAGCAGTACTTC	CASSLALREGPHDYEQYF
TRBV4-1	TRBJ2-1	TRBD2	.	TGCGCCAGCAGCCAAATACTAGCGGGAGGGGGTGAGCAGTTCTTC	CASSQILAGGGEQFF
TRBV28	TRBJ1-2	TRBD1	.	TGTGCCAGCAGTTTAACGGGACAGGGTGGAACCTCTTATGGCTACACCTTC	CASSLTGQGGTSYGYTF
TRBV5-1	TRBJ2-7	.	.	TGCGCCAGCAGCTTGGACGGGGGACTCTACGAGCAGTACTTC	CASSLDGGLYEQYF
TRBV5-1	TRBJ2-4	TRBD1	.	TGCGCCAGCAGCTTATACCGGACAGGGGGCTCTTTAGCCAAAAACATTCAGTACTTC	CASSLYRTGGSLAKNIQYF
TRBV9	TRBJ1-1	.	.	TGTGCCAGCAGCGTAGCTTGGGGGAGTAATGAAGCTTTCTTT	CASSVAWGSNEAFF
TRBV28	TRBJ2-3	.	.	TGTGCCAGCAGTCCCGGTGGCGGGCTCACAGATACGCAGTATTTT	CASSPGGGLTDTQYF
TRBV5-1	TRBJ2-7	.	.	TGCGCCAGCAGCTTGTCGGGGCAGTCCTACGAGCAGTACTTC	CASSLSGQSYEQYF
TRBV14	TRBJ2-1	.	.	TGTGCCAGCAGCTCCGACAGGTTCAATGAGCAGTTCTTC	CASSSDRFNEQFF
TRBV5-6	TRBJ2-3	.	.	TGTGCCAGCAGCTTGCGGCAGTCAGATACGCAGTATTTT	CASSLRQSDTQYF
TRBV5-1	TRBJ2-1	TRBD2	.	TGCGCCAGCAGCTTCTTTAGCGGGAGGGAAAATGAGCAGTTCTTC	CASSFFSGRENEQFF
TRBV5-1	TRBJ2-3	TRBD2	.	TGCGCCAGCAGCATAGGGACTAGCGGGAGAAGAGTAGATACGCAGTATTTT	CASSIGTSGRRVDTQYF
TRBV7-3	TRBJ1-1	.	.	TGTGCCAGCAGCCGACAGTTAAACACTGAAGCTTTCTTT	CASSRQLNTEAFF
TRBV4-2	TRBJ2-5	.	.	TGTGCCAGCAGCCCAAAGGTCAGGGGAGAAGAGACCCAGTACTTC	CASSPKVRGEETQYF
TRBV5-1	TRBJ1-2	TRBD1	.	TGCGCCAGCAGCCCCGGACAGGGGAAGGATGGCTACACCTTC	CASSPGQGKDGYTF
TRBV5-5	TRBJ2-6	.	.	TGTGCCAGCAGCTTGGGTCCTGGGGCCAACGTCCTGACTTTC	CASSLGPGANVLTF
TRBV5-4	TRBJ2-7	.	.	TGTGCCAGCAGCTTGCGTGGAGGGGAGGCTAGGCAGTACTTC	CASSLRGGEARQYF
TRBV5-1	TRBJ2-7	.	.	TGCGCCAGCAGCTTGGAGGCTTCCTCCGAGCAGTACTTC	CASSLEASSEQYF
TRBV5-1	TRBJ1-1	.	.	TGCGCCAGCAGCTTGGCAAGGGCCACTGAAGCTTTCTTT	CASSLARATEAFF
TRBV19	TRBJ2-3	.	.	TGTGCCAGTAGTATTGGGGGAAGGGGGACTTCAGATACGCAGTATTTT	CASSIGGRGTSDTQYF
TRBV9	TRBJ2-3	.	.	TGTGCCAGCAGCGTAGCTCGAAGGGATACGCAGTATTTT	CASSVARRDTQYF
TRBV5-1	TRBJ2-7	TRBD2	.	TGCGCCAGCAGCTTGGGACTAGCGCCTAGCTCCTACGAGCAGTACTTC	CASSLGLAPSSYEQYF
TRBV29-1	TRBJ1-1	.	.	TGCAGCAGCTGGGGTACTGAAGCTTTCTTT	CSSWGTEAFF
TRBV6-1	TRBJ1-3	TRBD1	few	TGTGCCAGCAGTGAACCCAGGGGGGCCTCTGGAAACACCATATATTTT	CASSEPRGASGNTIYF
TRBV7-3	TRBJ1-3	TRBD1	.	TGTGCCATCAGTTTAGACAGGGGGCCTGGAAACACCATATATTTT	CAISLDRGPGNTIYF
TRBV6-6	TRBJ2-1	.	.	TGTGCCAGCAGTTCACTCCTCGGGAGTTACAATGAGCAGTTCTTC	CASSSLLGSYNEQFF